These T cell receptor beta chains were read from a single sample in a study of patients and donors after allogeneic stem cell transplantation. TCRdb re-called the RT-PCR reads with MiXCR, one entry per CDR3 protein. The profile shows fewer than 75,000 distinct CDR3 sequences, roughly 15% of them singletons. Sequenced input: blood, either unsorted or a sorted T cell fraction (not recorded which). The origin of the receptors is a human donor who was either an allogeneic HSCT recipient or a stem cell or donor lymphocyte infusion donor (not recorded which). It is not recorded whose cells these are; they may come from a transplant donor. The CDR3 runs from the conserved cysteine through the conserved F or W. D genes are given only for firm matches. The listing skips clone size in some rows; elsewhere it reads once, few, many or a size class.

J gene: TRBJ2-1; V gene: TRBV7-6; D gene: TRBD1; clone size: few; CDR3 protein: CASSLGTGASNEQFF; CDR3 DNA: TGTGCCAGCAGCTTAGGGACAGGGGCTAGCAATGAGCAGTTCTTC
J gene: TRBJ2-7; V gene: TRBV3-1; D gene: .; clone size: .; CDR3 protein: CASSQTGGPPYEQYF; CDR3 DNA: TGTGCCAGCAGCCAAACTGGCGGGCCCCCCTACGAGCAGTACTTC
J gene: TRBJ1-2; V gene: TRBV11-2; D gene: .; clone size: many; CDR3 protein: CASSPDAGWDYGYTF; CDR3 DNA: TGTGCCAGCAGCCCGGACGCGGGGTGGGACTATGGCTACACCTTC
J gene: TRBJ2-3; V gene: TRBV5-6; D gene: TRBD1; clone size: .; CDR3 protein: CASSWARTGGDTQYF; CDR3 DNA: TGTGCCAGCAGCTGGGCCCGGACAGGGGGGGATACGCAGTATTTT
J gene: TRBJ2-2; V gene: TRBV2; D gene: TRBD2; clone size: few; CDR3 protein: CASSATSGNTGELFF; CDR3 DNA: TGTGCCAGCAGCGCGACTAGCGGGAACACCGGGGAGCTGTTTTTT
J gene: TRBJ1-1; V gene: TRBV5-1; D gene: TRBD1; clone size: many; CDR3 protein: CASTHTGVNTEAFF; CDR3 DNA: TGCGCCAGCACCCATACAGGGGTGAACACTGAAGCTTTCTTT
J gene: TRBJ1-4; V gene: TRBV20-1; D gene: .; clone size: few; CDR3 protein: CSARDLYGNEKLFF; CDR3 DNA: TGCAGTGCTAGAGATCTGTACGGTAATGAAAAACTGTTTTTT
J gene: TRBJ2-1; V gene: TRBV5-1; D gene: TRBD2; clone size: .; CDR3 protein: CASSRTGTSGRNEQFF; CDR3 DNA: TGCGCCAGCAGCCGTACCGGGACTAGCGGGAGAAATGAGCAGTTCTTC
J gene: TRBJ2-1; V gene: TRBV9; D gene: TRBD2; clone size: few; CDR3 protein: CASSKRGDLNNEQFF; CDR3 DNA: TGTGCCAGCAGCAAGCGGGGTGACCTAAACAATGAGCAGTTCTTC
J gene: TRBJ1-6; V gene: TRBV6-6; D gene: TRBD1; clone size: .; CDR3 protein: CASSADRGGGPLHF; CDR3 DNA: TGTGCCAGCAGTGCGGACAGGGGCGGGGGACCCCTCCACTTT
J gene: TRBJ2-7; V gene: TRBV5-1; D gene: .; clone size: few; CDR3 protein: CASSLELAGSSYEQYF; CDR3 DNA: TGCGCCAGCAGCTTGGAGCTGGCGGGCAGCTCCTACGAGCAGTACTTC
J gene: TRBJ1-1; V gene: TRBV9; D gene: .; clone size: many; CDR3 protein: CASSAGTEAFF; CDR3 DNA: TGTGCCAGCAGCGCGGGGACTGAAGCTTTCTTT
J gene: TRBJ1-2; V gene: TRBV12-3/TRBV12-4; D gene: .; clone size: many; CDR3 protein: CASSFQEGNYGYTF; CDR3 DNA: TGTGCCAGCAGTTTTCAAGAGGGGAACTATGGCTACACCTTC
J gene: TRBJ1-1; V gene: TRBV20-1; D gene: .; clone size: many; CDR3 protein: CSARELGGGTEAFF; CDR3 DNA: TGCAGTGCTAGAGAACTCGGGGGAGGCACTGAAGCTTTCTTT
J gene: TRBJ1-2; V gene: TRBV3-1; D gene: .; clone size: few; CDR3 protein: CASSQGRRPYGYTF; CDR3 DNA: TGTGCCAGCAGCCAAGGTCGGAGGCCCTATGGCTACACCTTC
J gene: TRBJ2-3; V gene: TRBV20-1; D gene: .; clone size: few; CDR3 protein: CSAPRTDTQYF; CDR3 DNA: TGCAGTGCTCCCCGTACAGATACGCAGTATTTT
J gene: TRBJ1-5; V gene: TRBV25-1; D gene: .; clone size: many; CDR3 protein: CASSESGGWGQPQHF; CDR3 DNA: TGTGCCAGCAGTGAATCGGGTGGCTGGGGCCAGCCCCAGCATTTT
J gene: TRBJ1-4; V gene: TRBV5-1; D gene: TRBD1; clone size: few; CDR3 protein: CASSIQGAMGEKLFF; CDR3 DNA: TGCGCCAGCAGCATTCAGGGGGCGATGGGTGAAAAACTGTTTTTT
J gene: TRBJ2-3; V gene: TRBV12-3/TRBV12-4; D gene: TRBD2; clone size: few; CDR3 protein: CASSFLLTSGASTDTQYF; CDR3 DNA: TGTGCCAGCAGTTTCTTGCTAACTAGCGGGGCTAGCACAGATACGCAGTATTTT
J gene: TRBJ1-2; V gene: TRBV29-1; D gene: .; clone size: many; CDR3 protein: CSVEEGMGNGYTF; CDR3 DNA: TGCAGCGTTGAGGAAGGGATGGGGAACGGCTACACCTTC
J gene: TRBJ2-3; V gene: TRBV4-1; D gene: .; clone size: .; CDR3 protein: CASSLQINIMVATDTQYF; CDR3 DNA: TGCGCCAGCAGCCTCCAAATCAACATCATGGTCGCCACAGATACGCAGTATTTT
J gene: TRBJ1-1; V gene: TRBV29-1; D gene: TRBD1; clone size: few; CDR3 protein: CSAKQGDYPEAFF; CDR3 DNA: TGCAGCGCCAAACAGGGGGACTATCCTGAAGCTTTCTTT
J gene: TRBJ2-4; V gene: TRBV7-8; D gene: .; clone size: few; CDR3 protein: CASSTYTGSKNIQYF; CDR3 DNA: TGTGCCAGCAGCACCTATACAGGTTCCAAAAACATTCAGTACTTC
J gene: TRBJ1-2; V gene: TRBV4-1; D gene: TRBD1; clone size: many; CDR3 protein: CASSQVSGRGPEDYGYTF; CDR3 DNA: TGCGCCAGCAGCCAAGTATCGGGCAGGGGGCCGGAGGACTATGGCTACACCTTC
J gene: TRBJ2-1; V gene: TRBV6-5; D gene: .; clone size: .; CDR3 protein: CASSTWSGSYNEQFF; CDR3 DNA: TGTGCCAGCAGTACCTGGAGCGGCTCCTACAATGAGCAGTTCTTC
J gene: TRBJ2-3; V gene: TRBV24-1; D gene: TRBD2; clone size: few; CDR3 protein: CATSDLLGGTEDTQYF; CDR3 DNA: TGTGCCACCAGTGATTTGCTGGGGGGGACGGAGGATACGCAGTATTTT
J gene: TRBJ1-6; V gene: TRBV6-5; D gene: .; clone size: few; CDR3 protein: CASSPGEHYNSPLHF; CDR3 DNA: TGTGCCAGCAGTCCCGGGGAACACTATAATTCACCCCTCCACTTT
J gene: TRBJ1-5; V gene: TRBV20-1; D gene: .; clone size: many; CDR3 protein: CSAPAQILRESNQPQHF; CDR3 DNA: TGCAGTGCTCCAGCCCAGATACTCCGCGAGAGCAATCAGCCCCAGCATTTT
J gene: TRBJ1-3; V gene: TRBV5-1; D gene: .; clone size: many; CDR3 protein: CASSLGKQSSGNTIYF; CDR3 DNA: TGCGCCAGCAGCTTGGGAAAGCAGAGCTCTGGAAACACCATATATTTT
J gene: TRBJ1-2; V gene: TRBV6-5; D gene: .; clone size: few; CDR3 protein: CASSLGGKVYGYTF; CDR3 DNA: TGTGCCAGCAGTTTGGGTGGGAAGGTCTATGGCTACACCTTC
J gene: TRBJ2-5; V gene: TRBV19; D gene: TRBD2; clone size: .; CDR3 protein: CASSRLAGESETQYF; CDR3 DNA: TGTGCCAGTAGTCGGCTAGCGGGAGAGTCAGAGACCCAGTACTTC
J gene: TRBJ2-7; V gene: TRBV10-3; D gene: TRBD2; clone size: many; CDR3 protein: CAIRPGLAGSYEQYF; CDR3 DNA: TGTGCCATCAGGCCGGGACTAGCGGGATCCTACGAGCAGTACTTC
J gene: TRBJ1-6; V gene: TRBV5-4; D gene: TRBD1; clone size: many; CDR3 protein: CASGPSGTANNSPLHF; CDR3 DNA: TGTGCCAGCGGACCCTCAGGGACAGCCAATAATTCACCCCTCCACTTT
J gene: TRBJ2-5; V gene: TRBV7-2; D gene: .; clone size: few; CDR3 protein: CASSLVGTVSQETQYF; CDR3 DNA: TGTGCCAGCAGCTTAGTGGGTACAGTTTCACAAGAGACCCAGTACTTC
J gene: TRBJ1-2; V gene: TRBV5-1; D gene: TRBD1; clone size: .; CDR3 protein: CASSLWGDRDVYGYTF; CDR3 DNA: TGCGCCAGCAGCTTGTGGGGTGACAGGGATGTCTATGGCTACACCTTC
J gene: TRBJ1-1; V gene: TRBV6-6; D gene: .; clone size: many; CDR3 protein: CASSGAFMNTEAFF; CDR3 DNA: TGTGCCAGCAGTGGGGCTTTCATGAACACTGAAGCTTTCTTT
J gene: TRBJ2-3; V gene: TRBV6-1; D gene: .; clone size: once; CDR3 protein: CASRGYGTDTQYF; CDR3 DNA: TGTGCCAGCAGAGGGTATGGTACAGATACGCAGTATTTT
J gene: TRBJ1-4; V gene: TRBV7-6; D gene: TRBD1; clone size: .; CDR3 protein: CASSLEWDSLNEKLFF; CDR3 DNA: TGTGCCAGCAGCTTAGAATGGGACAGCCTTAATGAAAAACTGTTTTTT
J gene: TRBJ2-2; V gene: TRBV12-3/TRBV12-4; D gene: .; clone size: few; CDR3 protein: CASSLWSGELFF; CDR3 DNA: TGTGCCAGCAGTTTGTGGAGCGGGGAGCTGTTTTTT
J gene: TRBJ2-7; V gene: TRBV18; D gene: .; clone size: few; CDR3 protein: CASSPVLRALSSYEQYF; CDR3 DNA: TGTGCCAGCTCACCTGTTTTAAGGGCCCTCAGCTCCTACGAGCAGTACTTC
J gene: TRBJ1-2; V gene: TRBV4-1; D gene: .; clone size: many; CDR3 protein: CASSHGRKGHYGYTF; CDR3 DNA: TGCGCCAGCAGCCATGGGAGAAAGGGACACTATGGCTACACCTTC
J gene: TRBJ1-2; V gene: TRBV11-2; D gene: TRBD1; clone size: .; CDR3 protein: CASRGTGYYGYTF; CDR3 DNA: TGTGCCAGCAGAGGGACAGGGTACTATGGCTACACCTTC
J gene: TRBJ1-2; V gene: TRBV7-2; D gene: TRBD1; clone size: .; CDR3 protein: CASSFPLGQALGYTF; CDR3 DNA: TGTGCCAGCAGCTTCCCACTGGGACAGGCTTTGGGCTACACCTTC
J gene: TRBJ2-1; V gene: TRBV7-6; D gene: .; clone size: .; CDR3 protein: CASSLGQERSSYNEQFF; CDR3 DNA: TGTGCCAGCAGCTTAGGGCAGGAACGAAGCTCCTACAATGAGCAGTTCTTC
J gene: TRBJ2-1; V gene: TRBV7-9; D gene: .; clone size: many; CDR3 protein: CASTRTELNNEQFF; CDR3 DNA: TGTGCCAGCACCAGGACCGAGTTAAACAATGAGCAGTTCTTC
J gene: TRBJ2-3; V gene: TRBV29-1; D gene: TRBD1; clone size: few; CDR3 protein: CSVEEPGQRFTDTQYF; CDR3 DNA: TGCAGCGTTGAAGAGCCGGGACAGCGTTTCACAGATACGCAGTATTTT
J gene: TRBJ2-1; V gene: TRBV2; D gene: .; clone size: .; CDR3 protein: CASSGPGWDNEQFF; CDR3 DNA: TGTGCCAGCAGTGGGCCAGGGTGGGATAATGAGCAGTTCTTC
J gene: TRBJ1-6; V gene: TRBV9; D gene: TRBD1; clone size: many; CDR3 protein: CASSLRMGQGDSPLHF; CDR3 DNA: TGTGCCAGCAGCCTTCGGATGGGACAGGGGGATTCACCCCTCCACTTT
J gene: TRBJ2-2; V gene: TRBV6-5; D gene: TRBD1; clone size: .; CDR3 protein: CASSRPGQGNTGELFF; CDR3 DNA: TGTGCCAGCAGTCGCCCGGGACAGGGGAACACCGGGGAGCTGTTTTTT
J gene: TRBJ2-3; V gene: TRBV29-1; D gene: .; clone size: many; CDR3 protein: CSVHQRLTDTQYF; CDR3 DNA: TGCAGCGTCCACCAACGACTGACAGATACGCAGTATTTT
J gene: TRBJ2-1; V gene: TRBV3-1; D gene: TRBD2; clone size: .; CDR3 protein: CASSQGDREGRGIF; CDR3 DNA: TGTGCCAGCAGCCAAGGGGACCGGGAGGGCCGGGGGATCTTC
J gene: TRBJ1-1; V gene: TRBV13; D gene: TRBD1; clone size: .; CDR3 protein: CASSKTGGPPEAFF; CDR3 DNA: TGTGCCAGCAGTAAGACAGGGGGCCCTCCTGAAGCTTTCTTT
J gene: TRBJ1-2; V gene: TRBV12-3/TRBV12-4; D gene: TRBD1; clone size: .; CDR3 protein: CASSLGWDRGFASGYTF; CDR3 DNA: TGTGCCAGCAGTTTAGGGTGGGACAGGGGTTTTGCTAGCGGCTACACCTTC
J gene: TRBJ1-1; V gene: TRBV29-1; D gene: .; clone size: .; CDR3 protein: CSVEAQGDYTEAFF; CDR3 DNA: TGCAGCGTTGAAGCCCAAGGGGACTACACTGAAGCTTTCTTT
J gene: TRBJ2-7; V gene: TRBV24-1; D gene: .; clone size: many; CDR3 protein: CATSDQSSRRYEQYF; CDR3 DNA: TGTGCCACCAGTGACCAGAGTTCTCGTCGCTACGAGCAGTACTTC